What follows are 16 T cell receptor beta chains derived from one specimen sequenced in a study of OX40 agonist ivuxolimab in advanced cancers. Library method: the immunoSEQ multiplex PCR assay. TCRdb holds this immuneACCESS table with in-frame rearrangements only. Some clones are missing; in checked studies, unresolved V genes explain under half, and the rest has no known cause. In this sample the table shows roughly 90,000 clones, about nine tenths of which occur a single time. 0.3% to 0.4% of the sample goes to the ten largest clones. The sequenced sample was CD4+ or CD8+ T cells sorted from blood, obtained in a trial of the OX40 agonist ivuxolimab. All receptors come from an adult with an advanced solid tumor such as melanoma, head and neck, liver or kidney cancer.

The genes are TRBV7-9 and TRBJ2-2, with a tentative D call TRBD1 (5 bases). Germline values: CDR1 SEHNR, CDR2 FQNEAQ (reference sequence). V was trimmed by 3 bases and J by 5 bases, leaving 16 bases between them. CDR3 length: 16 residues. DNA of the CDR3: TGTGCCAGCAGCTTCATGACGGGCCAGGGAACCGGGGAGCTGTTTTTT. Amino acids: CASSFMTGQGTGELFF.

The rearrangement uses TRBV28 and TRBJ2-2; TRBD2 agrees at 12 bases. The CDR3 runs 15 residues. The J segment lost 5 bases and the V segment lost 6 bases, leaving 4 bases of the junction unmatched. Germline V gene sequence: CDR1 MDHEN, CDR2 SYDVKM. Here the CDR3 DNA reads TGTGCCAGCAGACTAGCGGGAGGAGGAACCGGGGAGCTGTTTTTT. Protein: CASRLAGGGTGELFF.

In DNA, the CDR3 is TGTGCCAGCAGCGCCCGGGACTCCTACTACGAGCAGTACTTC. This encodes CASSARDSYYEQYF. V usage is TRBV11-1 and J usage is TRBJ2-7, with D perhaps matching TRBD2 (6 bases). V lost 5 bases to trimming and J lost 3 bases, with 14 bases between them. Germline values: CDR1 SGHAT, CDR2 FQDESV (reference sequence). This CDR3 has 14 amino acids. The variable domain in full, with the rest retrieved from reference TRBV11-1 and TRBJ2-7, is EAEVAQSPRYKITEKSQAVAFWCDPISGHATLYWYRQILGQGPELLVQFQDESVVDDSQLPKDRFSAERLKGVDSTLKIQPAELGDSAMYLCASSARDSYYEQYFGPGTRLTVT.

This sequence joins TRBV14 and TRBJ1-1; no clear D gene. CDR3 size: 13 residues. Trimming shortened V by 0 bases and J by 8 bases, and 10 bases separated the two germline ends. Per the germline V gene, CDR1 is SGHDN and CDR2 is FVKESK. As DNA, the CDR3 is TGTGCCAGCAGCCAAGATTTCGTCACAGAAGCTTTCTTT. Residues: CASSQDFVTEAFF.

The chain uses TRBV7-6 and TRBJ2-7, with D unresolved. Trimming left V 1 base short and J 9 bases short, with 13 bases between. CDR3 size: 13 residues. Germline CDR1 and CDR2: SGHVS and FNYEAQ. CDR3 nucleotide sequence: TGTGCCAGCAGCTTAGATTTGGAGCAAATGCAGTACTTC. This encodes CASSLDLEQMQYF.

The gene calls are TRBV5-1 and TRBJ1-4; tentatively, D is TRBD1 (6 bases). The CDR3 length is 14 residues. Trimming pared 2 bases from V and 8 bases from J, leaving 13 bases between. CDR1 is SGHRS and CDR2 is YFSETQ in the germline V gene. The CDR3 sequence is CASSLQGFKEKLFF. The CDR3 DNA is TGCGCCAGCAGCTTACAGGGTTTTAAAGAAAAACTGTTTTTT.

The CDR3 is CASNPTVQGTAYYEQYF. The CDR3, as DNA: TGTGCCAGCAACCCCACAGTTCAAGGGACAGCCTACTACGAGCAGTACTTC. V gene TRBV27 combines with J gene TRBJ2-7; 7 positions agree with TRBD1. There are 17 residues in the CDR3. J gave up 3 bases and V 7 bases, and 18 bases lay outside the gene matches. The germline V gene encodes CDR1 MNHEY and CDR2 SMNVEV (reference sequence).

This chain links TRBV28 with TRBJ1-1; 8 nucleotides line up with TRBD1. The germline V gene encodes CDR1 MDHEN and CDR2 SYDVKM. CDR3 length equals 13 residues. The V and J ends lost 8 bases and 6 bases, in that order; junction bases with no gene match: 8. This chain's CDR3 is CASGRQGRSEAFF. DNA for the CDR3: TGTGCCAGCGGAAGACAGGGGAGATCTGAAGCTTTCTTT.

This rearrangement joins TRBV23-1 to TRBJ2-5; 12 nucleotides agree with TRBD2. The end of the DNA is better explained by TRBJ2-7, so the J call may be wrong. TRBV23-1 is given ORF status, its function remaining uncertain. CDR3 length: 19 residues. For the CDR3, the DNA is TGCGCCAGCAGTCAATCCGGGACTAGCGGGTTTAACGGGTCCTACGAGCAGTACTTC. Its translation is CASSQSGTSGFNGSYEQYF.

The rearrangement joins TRBV6-6 to TRBJ2-1, with 14 bases lining up with TRBD2. Trimming cost V 5 bases and J 7 bases; bases outside gene matches: 7. Germline CDR1 MNHNY, CDR2 SVGAGI (reference sequence). This CDR3 has 16 amino acids. The CDR3 protein is CASSPGTSGRVNEQFF. The DNA of the CDR3 is TGTGCCAGCAGTCCTGGGACTAGCGGGAGAGTAAATGAGCAGTTCTTC.

The chain has TRBV28 and TRBJ2-2; 7 bases map to TRBD1. Germline values: CDR1 MDHEN, CDR2 SYDVKM. The CDR3 has 15 amino acids. The ends lost 6 bases at V and 1 base at J; junction bases unmatched: 5. The CDR3 DNA reads TGTGCCAGCAGAGCCGGGACAGTGAACACCGGGGAGCTGTTTTTT. Protein product: CASRAGTVNTGELFF.

The V gene is TRBV20-1, the J gene TRBJ2-1; no firm D call. Germline CDR1 is DFQATT and CDR2 is SNEGSKA (reference sequence). CDR3 length: 11 amino acids. V was clipped by 3 bases and J by 8 bases, with 8 bases between them. DNA for the CDR3: TGCAGTGCTAGCACGGTCTATGAGCAGTTCTTC. The encoded protein is CSASTVYEQFF.

The chain combines TRBV2 with TRBJ2-7, with D hard to call. Per germline, CDR1 SNHLY and CDR2 FYNNEI. The CDR3 contains 15 residues. The germline V and J ends were trimmed by 4 bases and 0 bases, with 13 bases remaining between them. As DNA, the CDR3 is TGTGCCAGCAGTGCCTCGGGCCTCTACTCCTACGAGCAGTACTTC. It codes for CASSASGLYSYEQYF.

J is TRBJ2-4 and V is TRBV19; perhaps TRBD1 as D (6 bases). The CDR3 sequence is 16 residues long. Trimming took off 6 bases at V and 0 bases at J, with 15 bases between the two ends. Germline lookup yields CDR1 LNHDA and CDR2 SQIVND (reference sequence). CDR3 nucleotides: TGTGCCAGTAGCACCGGGACAACCATAGCCAAAAACATTCAGTACTTC. Translated: CASSTGTTIAKNIQYF.

The chain has TRBV28 and TRBJ2-5, with D possibly TRBD2 on 6 matching bases. The CDR3 extends over 16 amino acids. Trimming took off 2 bases at V and 5 bases at J, with 18 bases between the two ends. Germline loops: CDR1 MDHEN, CDR2 SYDVKM. Here the CDR3 reads CASSLLSQSGRETQYF. DNA of the CDR3: TGTGCCAGCAGTTTACTCTCGCAAAGTGGGAGGGAGACCCAGTACTTC. The full variable domain, completed using reference TRBV28 and TRBJ2-5, is DVKVTQSSRYLVKRTGEKVFLECVQDMDHENMFWYRQDPGLGLRLIYFSYDVKMKEKGDIPEGYSVSREKKERFSLILESASTNQTSMYLCASSLLSQSGRETQYFGPGTRLLVL.

The V call is TRBV4-3, the J call TRBJ1-6, with a weak D call TRBD1 (5 bases). The ends were cut back, 0 bases at V and 9 bases at J, with 12 bases in the middle. CDR1 LGHNA and CDR2 YSLEER come from the germline V gene. The CDR3 loop spans 15 amino acids. CDR3 sequence reads: CASSQETGTSSPLHF. DNA for the CDR3: TGCGCCAGCAGCCAAGAAACAGGCACGAGTTCACCCCTCCACTTT.